This TCR beta chain was obtained from a study of CD8+CD57+ T cells in acquired aplastic anemia. Findings of the study overall: Overlap between patients and controls comprised roughly 30 CD8+ CDR3 sequences.

Genomic DNA, serving as template, underwent TCR beta VDJ and CDR3 profiling. Each CDR3 protein gets one entry after TCRdb re-called the reads with MiXCR. The sample consists of 150,000 to 200,000 distinct CDR3 sequences, 45% to 55% of them appearing once. From germline, CDR1 is MNHEY and CDR2 SMNVEV (reference sequence). Trimming took 3 bases from V and 2 from J; bases not matched to a gene: 6. The length of the CDR3 is 15 residues. To note about this clonotype: Its antigen is undetermined.

Patients sequenced had flow cytometry evidence of CD8+CD57+ cell expansion. No patient had been given any therapy when blood was sampled. The V and J genes are TRBV27 and TRBJ2-7; TRBD1 matches 8 bases. The clonotype comes from a human donor with aplastic anemia. The specimen was sorted CD4+, CD8+, or CD8+CD57+ T cells (not recorded which) from PBMCs. The CDR3 loop is CASSFTTGDPYEQYF. CDR3 nucleotides: TGTGCCAGCAGTTTTACGACAGGGGACCCCTACGAGCAGTACTTC.